This record looks at one T cell receptor (beta chain) sequence and its context. Each donor was a Caucasian adult residing in Nashville, Tennessee. Partitioning of CD4+ cells yielded a CD45RA+ naive subset and a CD45RA-negative memory subset. This specimen belongs to a study of shared clonotypes between healthy human individuals. V was shortened by 3 bases and J by 0 bases, with 7 bases between the two germline ends. Per germline, CDR1 SGHNT and CDR2 YYREEE (reference sequence). The CDR3 consists of 14 residues. Sequenced by immunoSEQ multiplex PCR; TCRdb stores in-frame clones only, minus some. The repertoire holds some 2,500,000 clones, with roughly 92% as singletons.

This chain joins TRBV5-4 and TRBJ2-1; no firm D call. Sequences were obtained from naive CD4+ T cells from PBMCs. Regarding subset: CD45RA+ positively selected. The receptor comes from a man aged 18 to 30 in good health. Some clones in this sample may be carry-over from other donors' samples. The CDR3 sequence is CASSSDGSYNEQFF. The CDR3 DNA is TGTGCCAGCAGCTCGGACGGCTCCTACAATGAGCAGTTCTTC.